These 20 T cell receptor beta chains originate from one sample sequenced in a study of blood T cell repertoires in COVID-19. Data came from immunoSEQ multiplex PCR; TCRdb stores just in-frame clones and leaves some out. This sample yields about 100,000 clones, of which 90% to 95% are seen a single time; approximately 1.7% belongs to the top ten. The specimen was peripheral blood. The source is a man in his 60s with acute or convalescent COVID-19.

The chain combines TRBV5-1 with TRBJ2-5; 7 positions match TRBD1. In germline, CDR1 is SGHRS, CDR2 YFSETQ. The trim removed 6 bases at V and 1 base at J, leaving 6 bases unmatched. CDR3 length: 14 amino acids. CDR3 residues: CASTRGTPQETQYF. DNA of the CDR3: TGCGCCAGCACCAGGGGGACACCCCAAGAGACCCAGTACTTC.

The rearrangement uses TRBV27 and TRBJ2-7; TRBD2 agrees at 7 bases. Germline loops: CDR1 MNHEY, CDR2 SMNVEV (reference sequence). Germline trimming cut 3 bases from V and 3 bases from J; bases unmatched to any gene: 8. The CDR3 extends over 15 amino acids. CDR3 sequence reads: CASSFLREGIYEQYF. DNA for the CDR3: TGTGCCAGCAGTTTCTTGAGGGAGGGCATCTACGAGCAGTACTTC.

The genes are TRBV25-1 and TRBJ2-5, with D possibly matching TRBD2 (6 bases). V lost 5 bases and J lost 5, with 12 bases in between. The length of the CDR3 is 13 residues. The germline CDR1 and CDR2 sequences are MGHDK and SYGVNS. This chain's CDR3 is CASSISGWETQYF. The CDR3 DNA reads TGTGCCAGCAGTATTAGCGGTTGGGAGACCCAGTACTTC.

The J gene is TRBJ2-4, the V gene TRBV9; 7 bases agree with TRBD1. V was pared by 0 bases and J by 6 bases, with 9 bases of the junction left unmatched. The length of the CDR3 is 16 residues. Germline loops: CDR1 SGDLS, CDR2 YYNGEE. The CDR3 loop reads CASSVGRLTGSNIQYF. The CDR3 region has the DNA TGTGCCAGCAGCGTAGGACGATTGACAGGGTCAAACATTCAGTACTTC.

This chain connects TRBV19 to TRBJ2-5; 13 bases line up with TRBD2. In germline, CDR1 is LNHDA, CDR2 SQIVND (reference sequence). CDR3 length: 16 amino acids. The ends lost 6 bases at V and 1 base at J; junction bases unmatched: 5. CDR3 loop: CASRLGTSGTQETQYF. The CDR3, as DNA: TGTGCCAGTAGATTAGGGACTAGCGGGACCCAAGAGACCCAGTACTTC.

This chain links TRBV11-2 with TRBJ2-7; 11 bases map to TRBD2. The V gene's germline CDR1 is SGHAT and CDR2 FQNNGV. V gave up 0 bases and J gave up 0 bases; unmatched junction bases: 7. The CDR3 is 18 amino acids. Here the CDR3 DNA reads TGTGCCAGCAGCTTAGAATTGGCGACTAGCGGGACCTCCTACGAGCAGTACTTC. It is translated as CASSLELATSGTSYEQYF.

The V gene is TRBV6-2 or TRBV6-3, the J gene TRBJ2-7, with 7 bases that match TRBD2. CDR1 is MNHEY, CDR2 SVGEGT, per germline. The CDR3 consists of 15 residues. V shed 0 bases, J shed 2 bases, and the junction held 4 bases outside the gene matches. CDR3 in amino acids: CASSYSGRETYEQYF. The CDR3 region has the DNA TGTGCCAGCAGTTACTCGGGGAGGGAAACCTACGAGCAGTACTTC.

The chain's CDR3 is CASVPGTGEGSPLHF. DNA for the CDR3: TGTGCCAGCGTACCGGGGACAGGGGAGGGGTCACCCCTCCACTTT. V usage is TRBV28 and J usage is TRBJ1-6; 10 bases match TRBD1. From germline, CDR1 is MDHEN and CDR2 SYDVKM. V was clipped by 8 bases and J by 10 bases; unmatched bases: 11. CDR3 length equals 15 residues. Together with reference TRBV28 and TRBJ1-6, the CDR3 gives the full variable domain: DVKVTQSSRYLVKRTGEKVFLECVQDMDHENMFWYRQDPGLGLRLIYFSYDVKMKEKGDIPEGYSVSREKKERFSLILESASTNQTSMYLCASVPGTGEGSPLHFGNGTRLTVT.

This clone was observed a few times. The DNA of the CDR3 is TGTGCCAGCAGCTTATTCCGCACTAGCGGGAGTAAAGATACGCAGTATTTT. This sequence encodes CASSLFRTSGSKDTQYF. The chain recombines TRBV7-9 with TRBJ2-3; 11 bases map to TRBD2. There are 17 residues in the CDR3. Germline assignment: CDR1 SEHNR and CDR2 FQNEAQ (reference sequence). V trimming: 2 bases; J trimming: 5 bases; junction bases outside the gene matches: 9.

The chain carries TRBV18 and TRBJ1-2; D gene unclear. Germline V gene lookup returns CDR1 KGHSH and CDR2 LQKENI. CDR3 size: 15 residues. V shed 4 bases and J shed 6 bases, with 18 bases lying between them. CDR3 sequence: CASSLTTRPEDGYTF. Here the CDR3 DNA reads TGTGCCAGCTCACTTACTACTCGCCCCGAAGATGGCTACACCTTC.

The V call is TRBV11-3, the J call TRBJ1-6; TRBD1 might be the D (5 bases). Trimming shortened V by 3 bases and J by 10 bases, and 10 bases separated the two germline ends. Germline V gives CDR1 SGHNT, CDR2 YENEEA. The CDR3 contains 13 residues. CDR3 DNA: TGTGCCAGCAGCTTGGGGGGGTACTCACCCCTCCACTTT. Translating it yields CASSLGGYSPLHF.

The chain has TRBV21-1 and TRBJ1-6. TRBV21-1 is a documented pseudogene. This CDR3 is built from 15 residues. The CDR3 reads CASVVPYSYNSPLHF. As DNA, the CDR3 is TGTGCCAGCGTAGTCCCTTACTCCTATAATTCACCCCTCCACTTT.

The chain joins TRBV5-4 to TRBJ2-1; 14 nucleotides align to TRBD2. The CDR3 has 16 residues. Germline trimming cut 4 bases from V and 8 bases from J; bases unmatched to any gene: 8. CDR1 is SGHNT and CDR2 is YYREEE in the germline V gene (reference sequence). The CDR3 DNA is TGTGCCAGCAGCCCACGCAAGGGACTAGCGGGAGATGAGCAGTTCTTC. This encodes CASSPRKGLAGDEQFF.

The chain joins TRBV27 to TRBJ2-6; 7 bases match TRBD1. The CDR3 spans 17 residues. V lost 2 bases to trimming and J lost 0 bases; unmatched junction nucleotides: 4. Germline CDR1 MNHEY, CDR2 SMNVEV (reference sequence). The chain's CDR3 is CASSLTGASSGANVLTF. The CDR3 DNA reads as TGTGCCAGCAGTTTAACAGGGGCTTCCTCTGGGGCCAACGTCCTGACTTTC.

This chain links TRBV3-1 (or the pseudogene TRBV3-2) with TRBJ2-3; 8 bases match TRBD2. Per the germline V gene, CDR1 is LGHDT and CDR2 is YNNKEL (reference sequence). V trimming: 2 bases; J trimming: 4 bases; junction bases outside the gene matches: 5. The CDR3 is 15 residues long. CDR3 coding DNA: TGTGCCAGCAGCCAATCTGCGGGAGGATCAGATACGCAGTATTTT. Protein product: CASSQSAGGSDTQYF.

This clone was detected a few times. V gene TRBV9 combines with J gene TRBJ2-5, with 8 bases matching TRBD2. The J segment lost 5 bases and the V segment lost 2 bases, leaving 5 bases of the junction unmatched. The CDR3 covers 14 residues. CDR1 and CDR2 (germline): SGDLS, YYNGEE. This chain's CDR3 is CASSVLGGGETQYF. The CDR3 DNA is TGTGCCAGCAGCGTCCTGGGCGGGGGGGAGACCCAGTACTTC.

The genes are TRBV28 and TRBJ2-5, with D maybe TRBD1 (5 bases). Trimming cost V 9 bases and J 2 bases, with 16 bases left between them. The CDR3 loop spans 14 amino acids. Germline V lookup: CDR1 MDHEN, CDR2 SYDVKM. As DNA, the CDR3 is TGTGCCAGTCAAAGGGGTGTAGATCAAGAGACCCAGTACTTC. Translation: CASQRGVDQETQYF.

This chain joins TRBV12-3 or TRBV12-4 and TRBJ2-7, with no clear D. The CDR3 extends over 13 amino acids. V lost 2 bases and J lost 6, with 11 bases in between. The chain's CDR3 is CASSLRLSSEQYF. CDR3 sequence (DNA): TGTGCCAGCAGTTTACGACTGTCGTCCGAGCAGTACTTC.

The chain joins TRBV6-5 to TRBJ1-2, with 7 bases identical to TRBD1. Unmatched junction bases numbered 1, after V lost 2 bases and J lost 1 base. The CDR3 is 14 amino acids. Germline V gives CDR1 MNHEY, CDR2 SVGAGI. The CDR3 DNA sequence: TGTGCCAGCAGTTACGACAGGGATAACTATGGCTACACCTTC. Translating it yields CASSYDRDNYGYTF.

V and J are TRBV7-3 and TRBJ2-1; 11 positions agree with TRBD1. V trimming: 5 bases; J trimming: 4 bases; junction bases outside the gene matches: 4. CDR3 length: 15 amino acids. CDR1 is SGHTA, CDR2 FQGTGA, per germline. The CDR3 DNA is TGTGCCAGCAGCCGGGACAGGGGGTCTTACAATGAGCAGTTCTTC. It specifies CASSRDRGSYNEQFF. Complete variable domain (other parts from reference TRBV7-3 and TRBJ2-1): GAGVSQTPSNKVTEKGKYVELRCDPISGHTALYWYRQSLGQGPEFLIYFQGTGAADDSGLPNDRFFAVRPEGSVSTLKIQRTERGDSAVYLCASSRDRGSYNEQFFGPGTRLTVL.